The text below deals with one T cell receptor (beta chain). The data were obtained in a study of shared clonotypes between healthy human individuals. The CDR3 spans 15 residues. V gave up 3 bases and J gave up 3 bases, with 16 bases separating them. Germline CDR1 is SGHNT and CDR2 is YYREEE (reference sequence). The assay was immunoSEQ multiplex PCR, and TCRdb's table has in-frame clones only and misses some. The sample carries about 380,000 clones, 96% recorded once. The chain recombines TRBV5-4 with TRBJ2-7; tentative D call: TRBD2 (6 bases). The sequence was obtained from a man aged 25 to 45 in good health. The sample comprised memory CD8+ T cells sorted from blood. Subset specified: CD45RO+ cells pooled with CCR7-negative TemRA cells. The DNA for the CDR3 is TGTGCCAGCAGCTCCTACCGGAGGGAAAACTACGAGCAGTACTTC. Translating it yields CASSSYRRENYEQYF.